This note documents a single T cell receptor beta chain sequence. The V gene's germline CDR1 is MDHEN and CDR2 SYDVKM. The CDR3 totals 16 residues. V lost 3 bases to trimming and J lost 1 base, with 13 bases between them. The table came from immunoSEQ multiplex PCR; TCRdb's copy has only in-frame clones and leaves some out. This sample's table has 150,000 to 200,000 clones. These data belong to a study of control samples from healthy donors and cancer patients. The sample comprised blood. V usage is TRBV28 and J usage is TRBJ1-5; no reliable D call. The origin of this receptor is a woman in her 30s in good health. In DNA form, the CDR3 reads TGTGCCAGCAGTTTTAGAGGGAGAGGGAGCAATCAGCCCCAGCATTTT. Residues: CASSFRGRGSNQPQHF.